These 27 T cell receptor beta chains were sequenced from one sample in a study of cytomegalovirus exposure and HLA in healthy donors. The PCR ran on 60 Vbeta and 13 Jbeta primers. Generated by immunoSEQ multiplex PCR, the TCRdb table keeps only in-frame clones and is missing some. The sample yields fewer than 75,000 clones, 60% to 75% seen once. What was sequenced was PBMCs. These receptor sequences come from a man between 65 and 79 years old in good health and CMV-seronegative.

V gene TRBV6-1 combines with J gene TRBJ1-5; TRBD1 is a possible D gene (5 bases). This CDR3 is 15 amino acids long. Trimming took 2 bases from V and 3 from J, leaving 11 bases between them. Germline CDR1 reads MNHNS; CDR2 reads SASEGT. The CDR3 DNA follows: TGTGCCAGCAGTGAATTTCGGGGGTCCAATCAGCCCCAGCATTTT. It yields the protein CASSEFRGSNQPQHF.

The rearrangement joins TRBV18 to TRBJ1-1; 8 bases match TRBD1. Germline V gives CDR1 KGHSH, CDR2 LQKENI. V shed 0 bases, J shed 4 bases, and the junction held 1 base outside the gene matches. This CDR3 spans 14 amino acids. CDR3 in DNA: TGTGCCAGCTCACCACCCGGACAGGGCACTGAAGCTTTCTTT. This sequence encodes CASSPPGQGTEAFF.

V usage is TRBV7-6 and J usage is TRBJ2-1; D perhaps matches TRBD2 (7 bases). The CDR3 has 14 residues. Germline CDR1 and CDR2: SGHVS and FNYEAQ. The V end was cut by 1 base, the J end by 13 bases, with 17 bases between. Written as DNA, the CDR3 is TGTGCCAGCAGCTTAGAGGTCGCGGGGGCATCCCAGTTCTTC. It is translated as CASSLEVAGASQFF. Together with reference TRBV7-6 and TRBJ2-1, the CDR3 gives the full variable domain: GAGVSQSPRYKVTKRGQDVALRCDPISGHVSLYWYRQALGQGPEFLTYFNYEAQQDKSGLPNDRFSAERPEGSISTLTIQRTEQRDSAMYRCASSLEVAGASQFFGPGTRLTVL.

The chain has TRBV4-3 and TRBJ2-3; no reliable D call. The CDR3 loop spans 14 amino acids. Looked up from germline, CDR1 is LGHNA and CDR2 is YSLEER. Trimming pared 0 bases from V and 1 base from J, leaving 5 bases between. The CDR3: CASSQDHGTDTQYF. Written as DNA, the CDR3 is TGCGCCAGCAGCCAAGATCATGGCACAGATACGCAGTATTTT.

The chain links TRBV6-6 to TRBJ1-2; D gene ambiguous. The CDR3 has 15 residues. Germline V gene sequence: CDR1 MNHNY, CDR2 SVGAGI (reference sequence). V lost 2 bases and J lost 2, with 12 bases in between. This CDR3 is CASSYTSSGNYGYTF. The CDR3 nucleotides are TGTGCCAGCAGTTACACTTCAAGCGGCAACTATGGCTACACCTTC.

The V gene is TRBV7-2, the J gene TRBJ1-2, with TRBD1 identical over 10 bases. J was trimmed by 5 bases and V by 1 base; bases with no gene match: 4. Looked up from germline, CDR1 is SGHTA and CDR2 is FQGNSA. This CDR3 contains 15 residues. CDR3 in amino acids: CASSLDGQGVYGYTF. CDR3 DNA sequence: TGTGCCAGCAGCTTAGATGGACAGGGGGTATATGGCTACACCTTC.

This sequence joins TRBV6-1 and TRBJ1-2; 7 positions match TRBD1. V lost 7 bases, J lost 0 bases, and 5 bases stayed unmatched. Germline V gene data show CDR1 as MNHNS and CDR2 as SASEGT. The CDR3 is 14 residues long. The CDR3 bases are TGTGCCAGCAAAGGGACAGTCTCTAACTATGGCTACACCTTC. It codes for CASKGTVSNYGYTF.

The chain employs TRBV5-4 and TRBJ2-1; 10 positions agree with TRBD2. Germline loops: CDR1 SGHNT, CDR2 YYREEE (reference sequence). The CDR3 contains 15 residues. Losses at the gene ends were 5 bases for V and 4 bases for J; bases not matched to a gene: 6. The CDR3 here is CASSFGTSDYNEQFF. In DNA, the CDR3 is TGTGCCAGCAGTTTCGGGACTAGCGATTACAATGAGCAGTTCTTC. Based on the CDR3 plus reference TRBV5-4 and TRBJ2-1, the full variable domain is ETGVTQSPTHLIKTRGQQVTLRCSSQSGHNTVSWYQQALGQGPQFIFQYYREEENGRGNFPPRFSGLQFPNYSSELNVNALELDDSALYLCASSFGTSDYNEQFFGPGTRLTVL.

V is TRBV7-8 and J is TRBJ1-1; no definite D call. Trimming removed 5 bases at V and 0 bases at J, with 7 bases between. Germline CDR1 and CDR2: SGHVS and FQNEAQ. The CDR3 consists of 13 residues. CDR3 bases: TGTGCCAGCAGCCCATTCATGAACACTGAAGCTTTCTTT. Amino acids: CASSPFMNTEAFF.

The table lists this clone with a few counts. The CDR3 coding sequence is TGTGCCAGCAGCTTGGAAGCGGATGACGGCTACACCTTC. It encodes CASSLEADDGYTF. The chain links TRBV5-4 to TRBJ1-2, with D hard to call. This CDR3 has 13 amino acids. With 0 bases removed from V and 8 bases from J, the gap between germline ends came to 11 bases. Germline CDR1 reads SGHNT; CDR2 reads YYREEE (reference sequence).

This chain links TRBV6-5 with TRBJ1-3; tentatively, D is TRBD1 (5 bases). Germline V CDR1 and CDR2: MNHEY, SVGAGI. The CDR3 sequence is 15 residues long. V lost 6 bases, J lost 2 bases, and 14 bases lay in between. CDR3 sequence (DNA): TGTGCCAGCAGGCCAACCCCAGGGCCTGGAAACACCATATATTTT. It translates to CASRPTPGPGNTIYF.

The rearrangement links TRBV4-3 to TRBJ2-7; 8 positions match TRBD1. V trimming: 1 base; J trimming: 2 bases; junction bases outside the gene matches: 4. Germline V gives CDR1 LGHNA, CDR2 YSLEER. The CDR3 consists of 15 residues. DNA of the CDR3: TGCGCCAGCAGCCAAGTCTCGGACAGGGCCTACGAGCAGTACTTC. Translation: CASSQVSDRAYEQYF.

The rearrangement uses TRBV29-1 and TRBJ1-4; the match to TRBD1 covers 8 bases. CDR1 is SQVTM and CDR2 is ANQGSEA in the germline V gene. The ends lost 4 bases at V and 7 bases at J; junction bases unmatched: 2. This CDR3 region has 12 residues. CDR3 in DNA: TGCAGCGTTGGGACAGGGCGTGAAAAACTGTTTTTT. Amino acids: CSVGTGREKLFF.

This clone has a single count. This sequence joins TRBV6-5 and TRBJ2-7, with TRBD1 as a possible D gene (7 bases). Trimming took off 6 bases at V and 4 bases at J, with 19 bases between the two ends. The CDR3 length is 15 residues. Per the germline V gene, CDR1 is MNHEY and CDR2 is SVGAGI. DNA of the CDR3: TGTGCCAGCAGCACCCCGGGCAGGGGGAGGTACGAGCAGTACTTC. Translated: CASSTPGRGRYEQYF.

The chain carries TRBV2 and TRBJ2-3; 8 positions agree with TRBD2. The CDR3 runs to 17 residues. Germline trimming cut 0 bases from V and 2 bases from J; bases unmatched to any gene: 7. The germline CDR1 and CDR2 sequences are SNHLY and FYNNEI. CDR3 nucleotides: TGTGCCAGCAGTGAAGCGGCAAGCGGGAGTTCCACAGATACGCAGTATTTT. It specifies CASSEAASGSSTDTQYF.

V usage is TRBV9 and J usage is TRBJ1-6; weak D call: TRBD1 (5 bases). V shed 4 bases and J shed 7 bases, with 12 bases lying between them. Germline CDR1 is SGDLS and CDR2 is YYNGEE. This CDR3 is built from 14 residues. This CDR3 reads CASSHRGINSPLHF. The CDR3, as DNA: TGTGCCAGCAGCCACCGGGGGATAAATTCACCCCTCCACTTT.

This clone was found once. V is TRBV19 and J is TRBJ2-5; no definite D call. Germline V lookup: CDR1 LNHDA, CDR2 SQIVND (reference sequence). V lost 3 bases, J lost 3 bases, and 8 bases lay in between. The CDR3 consists of 13 residues. This CDR3 reads CASSISREETQYF. For the CDR3, the DNA is TGTGCCAGTAGTATCAGTCGGGAAGAGACCCAGTACTTC.

The V call is TRBV7-2, the J call TRBJ1-1, with 9 bases aligning to TRBD1. From germline, CDR1 is SGHTA and CDR2 FQGNSA. The ends lost 1 base at V and 4 bases at J; junction bases unmatched: 1. The CDR3 runs to 14 residues. The CDR3 DNA sequence: TGTGCCAGCAGCTTAGGACAGGGGGTCACTGAAGCTTTCTTT. It yields the protein CASSLGQGVTEAFF.

This CDR3 reads CASTGRGLFNEQFF. The CDR3 region has the DNA TGTGCCAGCACGGGGCGGGGATTGTTCAATGAGCAGTTCTTC. The rearrangement links TRBV6-5 to TRBJ2-1, with D perhaps matching TRBD2 (6 bases). The CDR3 is made up of 14 amino acids. Looked up from germline, CDR1 is MNHEY and CDR2 is SVGAGI. Between the trimmed V and J ends, which lost 7 bases and 6 bases, there was a span of 16 bases.

The chain employs TRBV25-1 and TRBJ2-1, with 7 bases that match TRBD2. Germline CDR1 reads MGHDK; CDR2 reads SYGVNS. The CDR3 runs to 16 residues. Trimming at V came to 3 bases and at J to 4 bases, leaving 9 bases not matched to a gene. The CDR3 nucleotides read TGTGCCAGCAGTGACTACCGGGACTACCAATACAATGAGCAGTTCTTC. As protein: CASSDYRDYQYNEQFF.

This clone has a handful of counts. The CDR3 DNA sequence: TGTGCCAGCACAAGGACAGGAAACTCTGGGGCCAACGTCCTGACTTTC. Translation gives CASTRTGNSGANVLTF. This rearrangement joins TRBV7-2 to TRBJ2-6; 7 bases map to TRBD1. The CDR3 length is 16 residues. J lost 0 bases, V lost 7 bases, and 6 bases had no gene match. Germline-derived CDR1 and CDR2 are SGHTA and FQGNSA.

The rearrangement links TRBV5-1 to TRBJ2-3, with TRBD2 matching over 13 bases. Per germline, CDR1 SGHRS and CDR2 YFSETQ. With 2 bases clipped from V and 2 bases from J, the junction kept 14 bases outside the gene matches. The CDR3 loop spans 20 amino acids. As DNA, the CDR3 is TGCGCCAGCAGCTTTCAGCCGGGACTAGCGGGACGGGGGAACACAGATACGCAGTATTTT. This gives the protein CASSFQPGLAGRGNTDTQYF. Looking up the rest from reference TRBV5-1 and TRBJ2-3 gives the full variable domain: KAGVTQTPRYLIKTRGQQVTLSCSPISGHRSVSWYQQTPGQGLQFLFEYFSETQRNKGNFPGRFSGRQFSNSRSEMNVSTLELGDSALYLCASSFQPGLAGRGNTDTQYFGPGTRLTVL.

The gene calls are TRBV7-2 and TRBJ1-2, with 8 bases identical to TRBD1. V trimming: 5 bases; J trimming: 0 bases; junction bases outside the gene matches: 5. The CDR3 consists of 15 residues. Germline V gives CDR1 SGHTA, CDR2 FQGNSA. The CDR3 DNA reads as TGTGCCAGCAGCATTCGACAGGGGACTAACTATGGCTACACCTTC. Translating it yields CASSIRQGTNYGYTF.

The chain employs TRBV9 and TRBJ2-3; 11 bases align to TRBD2. The CDR3 is made up of 14 amino acids. The germline CDR1 and CDR2 sequences are SGDLS and YYNGEE. Germline trimming cut 6 bases from V and 11 bases from J; bases unmatched to any gene: 11. CDR3 nucleotides: TGTGCCAGCAACAGACTAGCGGGGAGTCAAGAGCAGTATTTT. It specifies CASNRLAGSQEQYF.

This chain joins TRBV5-1 and TRBJ2-3, with 14 bases fitting TRBD2. Trimming removed 4 bases from V and 5 bases from J; junction bases left unmatched: 6. From germline, CDR1 is SGHRS and CDR2 YFSETQ. The CDR3 contains 16 residues. CDR3 loop: CASSIGLAGGKDTQYF. CDR3 coding DNA: TGCGCCAGCAGCATCGGACTAGCGGGAGGAAAAGATACGCAGTATTTT.

The chain couples TRBV6-5 to TRBJ2-1, with D tentatively TRBD1 (6 bases). Germline loops: CDR1 MNHEY, CDR2 SVGAGI. With 6 bases removed from V and 0 bases from J, the gap between germline ends came to 12 bases. The CDR3 is 15 residues long. The CDR3 is CASRSTGSSYNEQFF. CDR3 sequence (DNA): TGTGCCAGCAGATCCACAGGGAGCTCCTACAATGAGCAGTTCTTC.

The V and J genes are TRBV10-3 and TRBJ2-3, with 7 bases fitting TRBD2. Germline values: CDR1 ENHRY, CDR2 SYGVKD. The V segment lost 5 bases and the J segment 4 bases; nucleotides outside the gene matches: 12. The CDR3 has 16 amino acids. CDR3 in amino acids: CAISSLRSSGADTQYF. Here the CDR3 DNA reads TGTGCCATCAGTTCTTTAAGGTCTAGCGGCGCAGATACGCAGTATTTT.